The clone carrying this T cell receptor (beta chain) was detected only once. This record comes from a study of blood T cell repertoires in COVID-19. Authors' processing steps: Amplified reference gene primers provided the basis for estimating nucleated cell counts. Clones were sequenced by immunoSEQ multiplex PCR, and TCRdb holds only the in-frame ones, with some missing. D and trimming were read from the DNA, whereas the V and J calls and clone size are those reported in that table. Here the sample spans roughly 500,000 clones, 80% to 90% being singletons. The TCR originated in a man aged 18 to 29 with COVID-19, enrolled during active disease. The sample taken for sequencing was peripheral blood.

CDR3 region: CSVSRTSGRSTDTQYF. Written as DNA, the CDR3 is TGCAGCGTCAGCCGGACTAGCGGGAGGAGCACAGATACGCAGTATTTT. V is TRBV29-1 and J is TRBJ2-3; 14 bases agree with TRBD2. Per the germline V gene, CDR1 is SQVTM and CDR2 is ANQGSEA. V shed 6 bases and J 0 bases; nucleotides not matched to a gene: 5. The CDR3 consists of 16 residues.